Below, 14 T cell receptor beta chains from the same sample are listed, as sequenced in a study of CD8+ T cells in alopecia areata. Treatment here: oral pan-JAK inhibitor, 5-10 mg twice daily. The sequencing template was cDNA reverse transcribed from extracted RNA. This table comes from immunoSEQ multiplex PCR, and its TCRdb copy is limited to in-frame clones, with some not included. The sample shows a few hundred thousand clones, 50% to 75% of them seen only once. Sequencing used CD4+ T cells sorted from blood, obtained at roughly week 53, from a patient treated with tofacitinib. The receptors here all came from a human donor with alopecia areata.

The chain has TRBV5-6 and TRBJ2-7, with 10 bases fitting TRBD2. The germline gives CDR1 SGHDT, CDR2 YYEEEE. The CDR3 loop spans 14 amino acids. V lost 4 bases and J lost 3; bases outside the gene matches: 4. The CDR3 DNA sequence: TGTGCCAGCAGCACGGGACTAGCGAACTACGAGCAGTACTTC. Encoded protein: CASSTGLANYEQYF.

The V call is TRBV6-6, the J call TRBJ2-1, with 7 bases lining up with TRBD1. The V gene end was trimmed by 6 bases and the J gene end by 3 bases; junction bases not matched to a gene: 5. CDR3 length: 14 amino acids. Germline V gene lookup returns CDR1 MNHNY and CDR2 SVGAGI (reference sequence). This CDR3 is CASRSYRGYNEQFF. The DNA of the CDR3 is TGTGCCAGCAGGTCCTACAGGGGCTACAATGAGCAGTTCTTC.

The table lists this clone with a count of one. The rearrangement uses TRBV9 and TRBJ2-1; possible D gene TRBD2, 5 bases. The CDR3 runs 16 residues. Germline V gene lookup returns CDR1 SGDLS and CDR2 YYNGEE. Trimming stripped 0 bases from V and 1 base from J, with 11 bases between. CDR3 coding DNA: TGTGCCAGCAGCGTAGGACCGGGGTTTTCCTACAATGAGCAGTTCTTC. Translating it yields CASSVGPGFSYNEQFF.

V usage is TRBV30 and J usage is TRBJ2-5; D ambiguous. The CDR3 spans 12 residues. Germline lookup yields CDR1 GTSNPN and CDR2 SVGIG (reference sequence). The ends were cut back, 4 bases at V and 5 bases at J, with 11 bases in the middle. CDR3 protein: CAWNHVEETQYF. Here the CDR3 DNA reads TGTGCCTGGAACCACGTAGAGGAGACCCAGTACTTC.

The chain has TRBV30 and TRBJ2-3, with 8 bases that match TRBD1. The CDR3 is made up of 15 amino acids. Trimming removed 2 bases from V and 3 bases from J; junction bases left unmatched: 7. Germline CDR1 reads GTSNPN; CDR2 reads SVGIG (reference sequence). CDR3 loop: CAWSRQGLGTDTQYF. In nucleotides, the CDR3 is TGTGCCTGGAGTCGACAGGGGTTGGGGACAGATACGCAGTATTTT.

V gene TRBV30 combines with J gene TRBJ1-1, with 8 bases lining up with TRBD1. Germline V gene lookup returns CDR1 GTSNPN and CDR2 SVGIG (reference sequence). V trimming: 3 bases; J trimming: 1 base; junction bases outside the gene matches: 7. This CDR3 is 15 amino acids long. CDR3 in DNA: TGTGCCTGGAGACAGGGGGATTGGCCGAACACTGAAGCTTTCTTT. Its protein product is CAWRQGDWPNTEAFF. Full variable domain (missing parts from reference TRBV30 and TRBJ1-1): SQTIHQWPATLVQPVGSPLSLECTVEGTSNPNLYWYRQAAGRGLQLLFYSVGIGQISSEVPQNLSASRPQDRQFILSSKKLLLSDSGFYLCAWRQGDWPNTEAFFGQGTRLTVV.

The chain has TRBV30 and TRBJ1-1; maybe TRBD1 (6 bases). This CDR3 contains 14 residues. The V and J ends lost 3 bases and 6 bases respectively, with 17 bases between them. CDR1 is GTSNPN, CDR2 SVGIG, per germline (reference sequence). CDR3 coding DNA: TGTGCCTGGAGCGGCCTATGGGGGGCGTCTGAAGCTTTCTTT. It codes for CAWSGLWGASEAFF. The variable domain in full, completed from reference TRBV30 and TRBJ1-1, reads SQTIHQWPATLVQPVGSPLSLECTVEGTSNPNLYWYRQAAGRGLQLLFYSVGIGQISSEVPQNLSASRPQDRQFILSSKKLLLSDSGFYLCAWSGLWGASEAFFGQGTRLTVV.

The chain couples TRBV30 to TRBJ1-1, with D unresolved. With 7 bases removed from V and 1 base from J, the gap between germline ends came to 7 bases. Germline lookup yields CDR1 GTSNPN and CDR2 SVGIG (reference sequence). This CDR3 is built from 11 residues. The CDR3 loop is CALRQNTEAFF. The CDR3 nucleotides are TGTGCCTTACGACAGAACACTGAAGCTTTCTTT. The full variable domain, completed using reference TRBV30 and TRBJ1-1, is SQTIHQWPATLVQPVGSPLSLECTVEGTSNPNLYWYRQAAGRGLQLLFYSVGIGQISSEVPQNLSASRPQDRQFILSSKKLLLSDSGFYLCALRQNTEAFFGQGTRLTVV.

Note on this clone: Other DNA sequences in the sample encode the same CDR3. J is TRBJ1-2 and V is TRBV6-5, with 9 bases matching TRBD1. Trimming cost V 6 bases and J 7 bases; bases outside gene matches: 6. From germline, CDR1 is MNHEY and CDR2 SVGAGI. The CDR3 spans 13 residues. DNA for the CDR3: TGTGCCAGCAGCTCGGGACAGGGAGGTGGCTACACCTTC. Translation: CASSSGQGGGYTF.

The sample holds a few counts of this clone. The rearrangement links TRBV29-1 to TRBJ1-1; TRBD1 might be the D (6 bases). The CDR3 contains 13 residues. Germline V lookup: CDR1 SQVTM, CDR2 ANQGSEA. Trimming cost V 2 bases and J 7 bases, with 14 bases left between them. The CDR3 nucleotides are TGCAGCGTTGAACGGGAGGGGGTCAATGAAGCTTTCTTT. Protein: CSVEREGVNEAFF.

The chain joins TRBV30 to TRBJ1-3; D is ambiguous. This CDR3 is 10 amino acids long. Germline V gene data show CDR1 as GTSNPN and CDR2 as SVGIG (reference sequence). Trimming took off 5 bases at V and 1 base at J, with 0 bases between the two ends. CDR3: CAWSGNTIYF. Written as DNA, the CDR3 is TGTGCCTGGTCTGGAAACACCATATATTTT.

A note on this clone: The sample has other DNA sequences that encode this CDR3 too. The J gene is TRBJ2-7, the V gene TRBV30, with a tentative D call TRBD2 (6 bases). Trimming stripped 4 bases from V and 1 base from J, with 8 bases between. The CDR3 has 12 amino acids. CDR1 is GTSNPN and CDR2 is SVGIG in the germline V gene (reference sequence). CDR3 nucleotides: TGTGCCTGGAAGGCGGGGTCCTACGAGCAGTACTTC. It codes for CAWKAGSYEQYF. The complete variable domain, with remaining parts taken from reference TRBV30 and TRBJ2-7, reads SQTIHQWPATLVQPVGSPLSLECTVEGTSNPNLYWYRQAAGRGLQLLFYSVGIGQISSEVPQNLSASRPQDRQFILSSKKLLLSDSGFYLCAWKAGSYEQYFGPGTRLTVT.

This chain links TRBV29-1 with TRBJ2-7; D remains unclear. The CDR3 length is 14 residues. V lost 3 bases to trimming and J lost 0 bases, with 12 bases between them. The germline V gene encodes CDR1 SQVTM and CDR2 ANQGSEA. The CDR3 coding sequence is TGCAGCGTTGACCGGACGGGTAGCTCCTACGAGCAGTACTTC. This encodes CSVDRTGSSYEQYF.

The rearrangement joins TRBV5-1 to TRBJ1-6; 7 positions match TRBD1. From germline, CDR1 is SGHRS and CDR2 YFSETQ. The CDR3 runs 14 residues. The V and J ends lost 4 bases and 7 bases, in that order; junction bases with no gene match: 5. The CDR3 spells CASSTDRTNSPLHF. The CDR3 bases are TGCGCCAGCAGCACGGACAGGACAAATTCACCCCTCCACTTT.